This TCR beta chain appears in the sequencing data of a study of T cell responses to AZD1222 COVID-19 vaccine. J lost 5 bases, V lost 0 bases, and 9 bases had no gene match. Germline V gives CDR1 LGHNA, CDR2 YNFKEQ. CDR3 length: 18 amino acids. Sequencing used immunoSEQ multiplex PCR; TCRdb keeps in-frame clones, though not all of them. Of about 120,000 clones listed, approximately 90% are singletons. The material was peripheral blood, obtained on day 0 of AZD1222 vaccination. The V call is TRBV4-2, the J call TRBJ2-2, with 10 bases fitting TRBD2. The source is an adult in good health. The CDR3 DNA is TGTGCCAGCAGCCAAGATTTAACGGCTAGCGGGAGAACCGGGGAGCTGTTTTTT. Translating it yields CASSQDLTASGRTGELFF.